A single sample is the source of the 2 T cell receptor beta chains below, sequenced in a study of blood T cell repertoires in COVID-19. TCRdb's table, derived via immunoSEQ multiplex PCR, lists solely in-frame clones and lacks some. The sample shows nearly 11,000 clones, almost 85% of them seen only once. The specimen was peripheral blood. The receptors stem from a man in his forties or fifties with active COVID-19.

The gene calls are TRBV5-6 and TRBJ1-1; D might be TRBD1 (6 bases). V dropped 2 bases and J dropped 5 bases, with 13 bases sitting between them. This CDR3 has 14 residues. From germline, CDR1 is SGHDT and CDR2 YYEEEE. The CDR3: CASSLAGVVTEAFF. The CDR3 nucleotides read TGTGCCAGCAGCTTAGCAGGGGTTGTGACTGAAGCTTTCTTT.

This chain uses TRBV6-5 with TRBJ1-1; 10 bases line up with TRBD1. The CDR3 consists of 13 residues. With 10 bases clipped from V and 5 bases from J, the junction kept 7 bases outside the gene matches. Germline lookup yields CDR1 MNHEY and CDR2 SVGAGI. The CDR3 is CATPRTGGTEAFF. The DNA of the CDR3 is TGTGCCACCCCTAGGACAGGGGGAACTGAAGCTTTCTTT.